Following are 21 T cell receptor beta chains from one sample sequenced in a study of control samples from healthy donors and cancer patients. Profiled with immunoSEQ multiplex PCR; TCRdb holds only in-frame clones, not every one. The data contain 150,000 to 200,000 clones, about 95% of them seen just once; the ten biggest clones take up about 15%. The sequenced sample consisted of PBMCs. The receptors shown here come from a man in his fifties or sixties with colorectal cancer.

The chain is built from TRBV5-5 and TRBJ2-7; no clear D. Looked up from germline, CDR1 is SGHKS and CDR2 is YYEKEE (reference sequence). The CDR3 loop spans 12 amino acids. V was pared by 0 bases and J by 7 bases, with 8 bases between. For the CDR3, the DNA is TGTGCCAGCAGCTTGGTCGGGCGGGAGCAGTACTTC. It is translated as CASSLVGREQYF.

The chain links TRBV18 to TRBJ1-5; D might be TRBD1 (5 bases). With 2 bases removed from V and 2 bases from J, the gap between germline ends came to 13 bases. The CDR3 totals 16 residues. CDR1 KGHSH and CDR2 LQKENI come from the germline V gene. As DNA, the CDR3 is TGTGCCAGCTCACCAGGGGGAGGGTCAGGCAATCAGCCCCAGCATTTT. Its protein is CASSPGGGSGNQPQHF.

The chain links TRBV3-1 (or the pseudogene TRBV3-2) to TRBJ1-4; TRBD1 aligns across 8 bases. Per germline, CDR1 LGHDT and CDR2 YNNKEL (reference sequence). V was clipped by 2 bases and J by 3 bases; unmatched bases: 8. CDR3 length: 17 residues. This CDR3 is CASSQLSGTGSNEKLFF. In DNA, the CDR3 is TGTGCCAGCAGCCAACTCTCAGGGACAGGTTCTAATGAAAAACTGTTTTTT.

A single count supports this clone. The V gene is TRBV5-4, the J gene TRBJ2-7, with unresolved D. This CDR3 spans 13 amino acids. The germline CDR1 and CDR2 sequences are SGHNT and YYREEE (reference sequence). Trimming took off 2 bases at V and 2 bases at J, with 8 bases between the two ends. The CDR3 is CASSLGITYEQYF. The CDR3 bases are TGTGCCAGCAGCTTAGGGATTACCTACGAGCAGTACTTC. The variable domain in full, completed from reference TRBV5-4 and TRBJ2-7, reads ETGVTQSPTHLIKTRGQQVTLRCSSQSGHNTVSWYQQALGQGPQFIFQYYREEENGRGNFPPRFSGLQFPNYSSELNVNALELDDSALYLCASSLGITYEQYFGPGTRLTVT.

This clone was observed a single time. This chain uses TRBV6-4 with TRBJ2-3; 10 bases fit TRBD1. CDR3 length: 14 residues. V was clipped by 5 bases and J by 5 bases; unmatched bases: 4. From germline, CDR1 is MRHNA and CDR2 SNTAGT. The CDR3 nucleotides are TGTGCCAGCAGTCCGACAGGGGGCGGAGATACGCAGTATTTT. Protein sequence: CASSPTGGGDTQYF.

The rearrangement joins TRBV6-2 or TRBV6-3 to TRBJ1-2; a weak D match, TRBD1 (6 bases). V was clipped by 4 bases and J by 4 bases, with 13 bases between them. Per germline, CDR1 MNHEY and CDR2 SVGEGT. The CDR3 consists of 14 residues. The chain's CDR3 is CASSSRQATYGYTF. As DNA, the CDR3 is TGTGCCAGCAGTTCCCGACAGGCTACCTATGGCTACACCTTC.

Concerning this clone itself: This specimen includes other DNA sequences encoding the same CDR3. CDR3 nucleotide sequence: TGTGCCAGCAGGACAGGGGGCACTGAAGCTTTCTTT. Its protein is CASRTGGTEAFF. This chain joins TRBV27 and TRBJ1-1; 9 nucleotides agree with TRBD1. Germline CDR1 MNHEY, CDR2 SMNVEV (reference sequence). The CDR3 is made up of 12 amino acids. V trimming: 6 bases; J trimming: 4 bases; junction bases outside the gene matches: 0.

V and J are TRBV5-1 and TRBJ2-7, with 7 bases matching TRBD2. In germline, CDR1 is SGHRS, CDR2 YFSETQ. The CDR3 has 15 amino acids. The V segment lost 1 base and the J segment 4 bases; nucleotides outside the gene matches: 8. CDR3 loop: CASSLTGGPEYEQYF. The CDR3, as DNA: TGCGCCAGCAGCTTGACGGGGGGTCCTGAATACGAGCAGTACTTC.

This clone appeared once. CDR3 loop: CASSIRSGGPSTKYEQYF. CDR3 DNA: TGTGCCAGTAGTATACGGTCGGGGGGCCCCTCCACTAAATACGAGCAGTACTTC. The rearrangement joins TRBV19 to TRBJ2-7; D may be TRBD2 (7 bases). V lost 2 bases to trimming and J lost 4 bases, with 24 bases between them. From germline, CDR1 is LNHDA and CDR2 SQIVND (reference sequence). CDR3 length equals 18 residues. Based on the CDR3 plus reference TRBV19 and TRBJ2-7, the full variable domain is DGGITQSPKYLFRKEGQNVTLSCEQNLNHDAMYWYRQDPGQGLRLIYYSQIVNDFQKGDIAEGYSVSREKKESFPLTVTSAQKNPTAFYLCASSIRSGGPSTKYEQYFGPGTRLTVT.

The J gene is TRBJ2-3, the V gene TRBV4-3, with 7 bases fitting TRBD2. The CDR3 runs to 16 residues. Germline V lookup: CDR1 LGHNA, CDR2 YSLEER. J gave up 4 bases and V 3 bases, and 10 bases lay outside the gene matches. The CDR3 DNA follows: TGCGCCAGCAGCCAGAGCAAGCGACGGGGGGCAGATACGCAGTATTTT. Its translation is CASSQSKRRGADTQYF.

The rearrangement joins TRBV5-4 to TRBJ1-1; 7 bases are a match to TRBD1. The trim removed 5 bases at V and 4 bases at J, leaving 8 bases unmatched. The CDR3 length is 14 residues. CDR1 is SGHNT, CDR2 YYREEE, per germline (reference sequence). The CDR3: CASRRSQGSTEAFF. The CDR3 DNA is TGTGCCAGCAGACGTTCACAGGGGAGCACTGAAGCTTTCTTT.

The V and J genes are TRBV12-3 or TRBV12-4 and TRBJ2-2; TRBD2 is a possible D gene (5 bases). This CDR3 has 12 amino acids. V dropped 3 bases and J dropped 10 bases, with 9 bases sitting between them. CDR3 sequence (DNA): TGTGCCAGCAGTTTGGGGAGAGTGGAGCTGTTTTTT. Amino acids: CASSLGRVELFF.

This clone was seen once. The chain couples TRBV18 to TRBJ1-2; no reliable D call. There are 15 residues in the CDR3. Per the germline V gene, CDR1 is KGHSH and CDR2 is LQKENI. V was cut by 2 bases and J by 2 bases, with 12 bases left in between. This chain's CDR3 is CASSPRAGANYGYTF. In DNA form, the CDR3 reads TGTGCCAGCTCACCAAGAGCAGGAGCGAACTATGGCTACACCTTC. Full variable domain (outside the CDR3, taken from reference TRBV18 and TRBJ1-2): NAGVMQNPRHLVRRRGQEARLRCSPMKGHSHVYWYRQLPEEGLKFMVYLQKENIIDESGMPKERFSAEFPKEGPSILRIQQVVRGDSAAYFCASSPRAGANYGYTFGSGTRLTVV.

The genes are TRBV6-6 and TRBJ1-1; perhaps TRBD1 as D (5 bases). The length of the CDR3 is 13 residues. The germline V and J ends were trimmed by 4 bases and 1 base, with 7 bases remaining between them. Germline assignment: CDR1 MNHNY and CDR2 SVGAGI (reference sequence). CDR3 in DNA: TGTGCCAGCAGTTCGACAGCGAACACTGAAGCTTTCTTT. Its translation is CASSSTANTEAFF.

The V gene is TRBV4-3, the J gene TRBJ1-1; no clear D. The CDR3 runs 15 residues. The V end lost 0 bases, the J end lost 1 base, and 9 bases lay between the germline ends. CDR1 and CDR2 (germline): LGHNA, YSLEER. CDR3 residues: CASSQDWTANTEAFF. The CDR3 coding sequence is TGCGCCAGCAGCCAAGATTGGACGGCGAACACTGAAGCTTTCTTT.

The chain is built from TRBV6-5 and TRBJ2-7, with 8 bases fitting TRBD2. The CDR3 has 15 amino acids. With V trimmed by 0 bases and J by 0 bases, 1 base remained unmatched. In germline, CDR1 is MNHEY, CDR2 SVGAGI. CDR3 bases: TGTGCCAGCAGTTACTCTAGCGGGGACTCCTACGAGCAGTACTTC. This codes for CASSYSSGDSYEQYF.

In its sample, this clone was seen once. CDR3 loop: CASSLAGQGSSPLHF. CDR3 coding DNA: TGTGCCAGCAGTCTGGCGGGACAGGGGTCCTCACCCCTCCACTTT. The chain couples TRBV28 to TRBJ1-6; 10 bases are shared with TRBD1. The length of the CDR3 is 15 residues. The V gene's germline CDR1 is MDHEN and CDR2 SYDVKM. The V segment lost 5 bases and the J segment 10 bases; nucleotides outside the gene matches: 8.

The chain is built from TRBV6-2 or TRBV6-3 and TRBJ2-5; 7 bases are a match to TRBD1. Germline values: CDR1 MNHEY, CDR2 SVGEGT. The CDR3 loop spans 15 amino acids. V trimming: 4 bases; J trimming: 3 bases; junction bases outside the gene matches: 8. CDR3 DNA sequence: TGTGCCAGCAGTTCCCCGACAGGGTTGGAAGAGACCCAGTACTTC. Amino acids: CASSSPTGLEETQYF.

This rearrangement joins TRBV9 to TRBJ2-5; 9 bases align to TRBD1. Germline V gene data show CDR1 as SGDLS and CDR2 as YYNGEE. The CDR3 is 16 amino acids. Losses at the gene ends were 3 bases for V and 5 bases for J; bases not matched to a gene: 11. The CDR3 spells CASSGSGTGYRETQYF. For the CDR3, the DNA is TGTGCCAGCAGCGGTTCCGGGACAGGGTATAGGGAGACCCAGTACTTC.

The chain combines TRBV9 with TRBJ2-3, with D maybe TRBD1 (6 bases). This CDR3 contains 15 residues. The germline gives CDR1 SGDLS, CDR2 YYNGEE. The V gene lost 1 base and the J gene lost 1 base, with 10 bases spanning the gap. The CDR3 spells CASSVSQGRTDTQYF. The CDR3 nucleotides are TGTGCCAGCAGCGTATCACAGGGCCGCACAGATACGCAGTATTTT.

The CDR3 spells CASNPGASSYEQYF. The CDR3, as DNA: TGTGCCAGTAACCCAGGGGCCAGCTCCTACGAGCAGTACTTC. The V and J genes are TRBV19 and TRBJ2-7; D perhaps matches TRBD1 (6 bases). This CDR3 is built from 14 residues. CDR1 is LNHDA and CDR2 is SQIVND in the germline V gene (reference sequence). V lost 7 bases, J lost 0 bases, and 13 bases lay in between.